Listed here are 7 T cell receptor beta chains from one sample, sequenced in a study of graft-versus-host responses after intestinal transplantation. TCRdb keeps only in-frame clones here, not all; method: immunoSEQ multiplex PCR. The top ten hold around a quarter of the sample, which has about 13,000 clones, 80% to 90% seen once. The sequenced sample was PBMCs, obtained after intestinal transplantation. All receptors come from a human patient who received an intestinal transplant, so some T cells may come from the graft donor.

The chain has TRBV7-8 and TRBJ2-6; D might be TRBD1 or TRBD2, each matching 5 bases. V lost 2 bases, J lost 0 bases, and 14 bases lay in between. CDR1 is SGHVS and CDR2 is FQNEAQ in the germline V gene. CDR3 size: 18 residues. The CDR3 loop is CASSLNLGRSSGANVLTF. In DNA, the CDR3 is TGTGCCAGCAGCTTAAATCTGGGACGGAGCTCTGGGGCCAACGTCCTGACTTTC.

The chain carries TRBV6-5 and TRBJ1-6; D is ambiguous. The CDR3 runs to 14 residues. V gave up 2 bases and J gave up 10 bases, with 12 bases separating them. The germline V gene encodes CDR1 MNHEY and CDR2 SVGAGI. Here the CDR3 DNA reads TGTGCCAGCAGTTACACCGGGTTTGGCTCACCCCTCCACTTT. Its translation: CASSYTGFGSPLHF.

The chain recombines TRBV19 with TRBJ2-1; D is perhaps TRBD1 (6 bases). Germline-derived CDR1 and CDR2 are LNHDA and SQIVND (reference sequence). Trimming pared 5 bases from V and 4 bases from J, leaving 9 bases between. This CDR3 comprises 13 residues. Written as DNA, the CDR3 is TGTGCCAGTAGTGGGGACATGTACAATGAGCAGTTCTTC. This encodes CASSGDMYNEQFF.

The table lists this clone with a few counts. The chain carries TRBV13 and TRBJ1-2, with a possible D match to TRBD1 (6 bases). V was shortened by 1 base and J by 2 bases, with 8 bases between the two germline ends. The CDR3 has 14 residues. In germline, CDR1 is PRHDT, CDR2 FYEKMQ (reference sequence). In DNA, the CDR3 is TGTGCCAGCAGCTTAGACAGGGTCAACTATGGCTACACCTTC. It translates to CASSLDRVNYGYTF.

This clone was observed a few times. The chain carries TRBV4-1 and TRBJ2-5; D could derive from TRBD1 or TRBD2 (6 bases each). The V end was cut by 3 bases, the J end by 4 bases, with 12 bases between. Germline V gene lookup returns CDR1 MGHRA and CDR2 YSYEKL. The CDR3 length is 14 residues. The CDR3 reads CASSHPWGAETQYF. The CDR3 bases are TGCGCCAGCAGCCATCCTTGGGGGGCAGAGACCCAGTACTTC.

The chain carries TRBV28 and TRBJ2-7; D not certain. Per germline, CDR1 MDHEN and CDR2 SYDVKM. Trimming pared 2 bases from V and 0 bases from J, leaving 8 bases between. The CDR3 extends over 14 amino acids. The CDR3 sequence: CASSLESPSYEQYF. As DNA, the CDR3 is TGTGCCAGCAGTTTAGAGTCGCCCTCCTACGAGCAGTACTTC.

This clone showed up just a few times. The V and J genes are TRBV7-9 and TRBJ2-2; D is uncertain. The CDR3 contains 10 residues. Trimming removed 5 bases at V and 11 bases at J, with 6 bases between. CDR1 and CDR2 from the germline V gene are SEHNR and FQNEAQ (reference sequence). The DNA for the CDR3 is TGTGCCAGCAGCCCTTCCGAGCTGTTTTTT. This codes for CASSPSELFF.